The present T cell receptor beta chain was sequenced within a study of monozygotic twins with cystic fibrosis (dated by TCRdb to the early 2020s). Broadly, across the study: Barcoded libraries were prepared with roughly 16 PCR cycles from approximately 2.8 micrograms of fragmented DNA. The study compared TCR beta repertoires within and between 16 monozygotic twin pairs with cystic fibrosis to assess genetic influence on V and J gene usage. Ten female and six male twin pairs, aged about 2.0 to 36.4 years (median about 10 years) and mostly children and adolescents, were included in the cohort. Data for three of the twin pairs had already been reported earlier in a different context. On the day blood was drawn, the twins' weight-for-height and FEVPerc (FEV1 disease centile) were ranked against those of the roughly 1,100 cohort participants.

The investigation overall reported the following: The cohort was small, and no association was found between shared CDR3 numbers and age, concordance or disease severity. Simpson clonality was generally low (median approximately 0.0091), suggesting a naive-dominated repertoire, with higher clonality in the most severely affected patients. Nucleotide-identical clonotype sharing was significantly higher within monozygotic CF twin pairs than between unrelated CF individuals (P = 0.000026, Mann-Whitney). In 13 of 16 pairs, V gene usage most closely resembled the co-twin's, and the same held for J usage in 8 of 16 pairs, a pattern suggesting genetic constraints.

Spanning cysteine to phenylalanine, the CDR3 consists of 11 amino acids. Only the CDR3 region is kept as DNA, spanning 33 bases read in frame from base 1. V is reduced by 6 bases and J by 6 bases, leaving a spacing of 10 bases between them. CDR1 and CDR2 are read off the germline V gene (reference sequence) as GTSNPN and SVGIG. TCR beta CDR3 regions were amplified by multiplex PCR using the immunoSEQ immune profiling system, following the manufacturer's instructions. An Illumina NextSeq system was used to carry out the sequencing. The published analysis was carried out like this. The immunoSEQ Analyzer platform handled processing of the sequence data, and clonality was calculated by taking the square root of Simpson's index of productive rearrangements. V and J usage similarity was measured by Jensen-Shannon distance, and CDR3 generation probabilities were computed with OLGA. Shared CDR3 sequences were searched in the immuneACCESS database (August 2020) and in VDJdb (December 2020). In TCRdb, the immuneACCESS table is reduced to in-frame sequences with V and J assigned. These tables do not hold every clone; where another copy was compared, an unresolved V gene accounts for under half, and the others remain unexplained. V, J and clone size are those of that table, while D and trimming were read from the DNA. The sample contains about 32,000 clones, roughly 96% of them found a single time. The biggest ten clones account for roughly 0.15% of the sample.

Comments on this clone: What antigen it recognizes has not been identified. Base qualities are not recorded, but no much larger clone differs from it by a single base.

The twin pairs came from the European Cystic Fibrosis Twin and Sibling Study Cohort, which recruited patients from more than 150 CF clinics across 14 European countries. Both zygosity and CFTR genotype were checked in-house, and zygosity was tested with multiplex PCR across nine short tandem repeat loci. Peripheral blood was taken from each twin, and clinical parameters were recorded on the day of blood sampling. Genomic DNA was isolated from peripheral blood cells with phenol/chloroform and kept in TE buffer at 4 degrees C. Recombination linked TRBV30 to TRBJ2-3, with an unclear D gene assignment. Sequencing was performed on blood. The sequence came from a girl aged 2-10 years with cystic fibrosis. The CDR3 reads as follows: CACRNGDTQYF. The DNA reads TGTGCCTGCAGAAACGGGGATACGCAGTATTTT.